This TCR beta chain was identified during a study of tumor and adjacent non-tumor tissue in lung cancer (dated by TCRdb to 2016 to 2019). Study-wide context: By cancer type, the cohort comprised eleven to twelve adenocarcinoma patients, 2 squamous cell carcinoma patients and 1 small cell lung cancer patient. Ages among the roughly 15 patients ranged from about 30 to 85 years, there were approximately 10 men and 5 women, and disease was at TNM stage I to III. Sequencing generated a total of around 120 million productive TCRbeta reads, averaging about 4.2 million reads per sample. TCRbeta CDR3 sequencing was performed on around 30 paired specimens, with one tumor sample and one normal lung sample collected per patient. The study compared bulk TCRbeta repertoires between lung tumor tissue and matched distant non-tumor lung tissue from more than twelve lung cancer patients. Overall study results and their limits: The methods do not name the sequencing platform or mention unique molecular identifiers. Significantly higher TCR diversity was found in younger patients, and higher tumor TCR diversity was associated with shorter overall and disease-free survival. Tumor tissue showed significantly greater TCR diversity (inverse Simpson) than normal lung tissue (approximately 400 vs 170, P = 0.0075, Mann-Whitney U test). Peripheral blood was not sequenced, so blood TCRbeta repertoires were not examined in the lung cancer patients of the study. Only approximately 16 patients were included in the cohort, and the need for larger samples and more detailed clinical data was noted by the authors. The top 100 clones made up a significantly larger cumulative share of the repertoire in normal lung than in tumor tissue.

Bulk unsorted tissue served as the source for RNA extraction, and RNA quality was assessed using a NanoDrop ND-1000 and an Agilent 2100. Newly diagnosed lung cancer patients without prior chemotherapy who had been admitted for thoracic surgery in China between August and November 2014 were enrolled as donors. Patients who had received previous radiotherapy or chemotherapy, or who had another concurrent cancer, were excluded from the study. Pieces of surgical tissue measuring about 1-2 cm3 were kept in RNAlater solution and stored at -80 degrees C until use. Concerning this clonotype: Its antigen has not been determined. One end of the junction varies from germline; a read error may be responsible.

Libraries were made using multiplex PCR. For sequencing, an Illumina HiSeq 2500 was employed. Following protocols modified from ARM-PCR, the researchers constructed TCRbeta libraries through three rounds of nested PCR with primers (Table S4). Before sequencing, PCR products of 200-500 bp were excised from the gel and purified with the QIAquick gel extraction kit. In the paper's pipeline: Reads were cleaned with Trimmomatic, merged with FLASH into complete CDR3 sequences, and assigned to V(D)J germline segments with MiTCR. Clonal diversity was calculated as the inverse Simpson's index using VDJtools. In-frame sequences lacking a premature stop codon were counted as productive reads. The public reads were run again by TCRdb, first through fastp at Q25 and then through MiXCR, and only productive beta chains were kept. One record per CDR3 amino acid sequence lists the most common genes and DNA. These V and J calls are TCRdb output, not the study's own analysis. The sample profile shows approximately 110,000 distinct CDR3 sequences; around 80% of them were found once. The top ten clones comprise 37% of the sample.

The CDR3 covers 13 residues, taking in both the cysteine and the phenylalanine. Kept here is only the CDR3 DNA, which spans 39 bases and is read in frame from base 1. The germline V gene (reference sequence) sets CDR1 to DFQATT and CDR2 to SNEGSKA. Source material: lung tumor tissue. Rearrangement joined TRBV20-1 to TRBJ1-1; no D gene call is confident. This sequence originates from an older woman with non-small cell lung cancer. The sequenced DNA is TGCTGTGCTAGTTCGGGTCTTAACACTGAAGCTTTCTTT. It translates as CCASSGLNTEAFF.